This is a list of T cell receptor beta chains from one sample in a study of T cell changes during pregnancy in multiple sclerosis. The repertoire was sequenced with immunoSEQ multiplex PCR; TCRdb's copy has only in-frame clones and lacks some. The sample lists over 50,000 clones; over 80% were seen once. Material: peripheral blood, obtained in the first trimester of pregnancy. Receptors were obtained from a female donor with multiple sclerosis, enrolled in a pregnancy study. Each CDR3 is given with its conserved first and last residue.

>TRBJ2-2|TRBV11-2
CASSSLMGTNGGELFF
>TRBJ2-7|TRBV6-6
CASSSQGYEQYF
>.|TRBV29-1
CSVENRGGYEQYF
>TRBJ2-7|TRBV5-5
CASSLAWTGDINEQYF
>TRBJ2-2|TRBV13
CASSLIHRSNTGELFF
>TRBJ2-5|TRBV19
CASSHLAGEETQYF
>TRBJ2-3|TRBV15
CATSRDQWTSGTIADTQYF
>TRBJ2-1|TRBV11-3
CASSVTGTYHNEQFF
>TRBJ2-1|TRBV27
CASSLAGPYNEQFF
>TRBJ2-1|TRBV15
CATSPPGLQTLVEQFF
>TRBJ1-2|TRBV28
CASRLPTGGTYGYTF
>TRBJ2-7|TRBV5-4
CASSAAGTGDYEQYF
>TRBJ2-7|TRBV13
CASSSAKPGQTISYEQYF
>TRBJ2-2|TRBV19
CASSNYAGTNTGELFF
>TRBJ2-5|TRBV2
CASSGLAGAAETQYF
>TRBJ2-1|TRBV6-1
CASSQAGLRRNNEQFF
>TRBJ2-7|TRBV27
CASSSGGRGKEQYF
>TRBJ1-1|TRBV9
CASSKGQFMNTEAFF
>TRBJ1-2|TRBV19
CASSIARITNYGYTF
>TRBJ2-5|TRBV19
CASSIRGYQETQYF
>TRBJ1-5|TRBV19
CASSFRGGAFSNQPQHF
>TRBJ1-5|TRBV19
CASKVLEQNQPQHF
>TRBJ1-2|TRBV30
CAWSPAGGYTF
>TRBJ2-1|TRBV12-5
CASGLGEIPYNEQFF
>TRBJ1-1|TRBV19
CASRDSNTEAFF
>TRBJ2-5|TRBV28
CASSPSVGRGTQYF
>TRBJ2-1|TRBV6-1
CASSESSGSPYNEQFF
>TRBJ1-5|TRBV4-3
CASSLFLPGTGGDQPQHF
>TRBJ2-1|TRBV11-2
CASSLPAGGHEQFF
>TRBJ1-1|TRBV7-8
CASSLGGESSAFF
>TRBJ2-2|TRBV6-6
CASDPTSGRAKELFF
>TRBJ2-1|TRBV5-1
CASSFGSGLAGNRNEQFF
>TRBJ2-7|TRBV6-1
CASSNGLAGAYEQYF
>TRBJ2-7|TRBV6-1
CASGPERRRVHEQYF
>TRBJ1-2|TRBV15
CATSTQGAIYGYTF
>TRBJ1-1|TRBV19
CASTKMTGTPTEAFF
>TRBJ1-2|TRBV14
CASSLLMGGLLNYGYTF
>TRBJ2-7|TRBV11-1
CASSPSDRDIPYEQYF
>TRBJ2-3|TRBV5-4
CASTLLAGGPDTQYF
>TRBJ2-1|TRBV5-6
CASSPVGGNEQFF